This entry is about one T cell receptor (beta chain). No antigen is known for it. The data were obtained in a study of cytomegalovirus exposure and HLA in healthy donors. Study results and caveats: Later analysis identified a missense DCLRE1C variant that was linked to TCR beta V- and J-gene trimming. Overall, about 160 TCR beta chains were annotated as cytomegalovirus-associated. Analysis performed later found under 20,000 TCR beta sequences associated with HLA alleles at 0.05 false discovery rate. Previous analysis showed most TCR beta V segments were productive about 87% or about 30% of the time.

Vbeta (60) and Jbeta (13) primers were used in the PCR. Some clones are missing from TCRdb's copy, which holds only in-frame ones; the method was immunoSEQ multiplex PCR. The data show 95,000 to 110,000 clones, about three quarters seen once. The clonotype was recovered from a man between 60 and 75 years old in good health and CMV-seropositive. The sequenced sample consisted of PBMCs.

The CDR3 DNA sequence: TGTGCCAGCAGCTCTTTACCACAGGGAACATCCTACGAGCAGTACTTC. The encoded protein is CASSSLPQGTSYEQYF. The chain has TRBV7-8 and TRBJ2-7; tentative D call: TRBD1 (6 bases). V lost 4 bases and J lost 1, with 17 bases in between. This CDR3 comprises 16 residues. Germline V gene lookup returns CDR1 SGHVS and CDR2 FQNEAQ.